A selection of T cell receptor beta chains follows, all from one sample in a study of breast tumors, draining lymph nodes, adjacent tissues. MiXCR was run by TCRdb on the multiplex PCR reads, yielding one entry per CDR3 protein. This sample yields about 20,000 distinct CDR3 sequences, of which 32% are seen a single time; 11% belongs to the top ten. The specimen sequenced was breast tumor tissue. These receptors all stem from a female donor with breast cancer. Some clones in this sample may be carry-over from other donors' samples. Each CDR3 is given with its conserved first and last residue. D genes are given only for firm matches. Only part of the rows carry a size: once, few, many, or a class if the clone is expanded.

TRBD1 TRBJ1-2 many TRBV11-2 TGTGCCAGCAGCTTAGATGGTGGACAGGGTTGGGGCTACACCTTC CASSLDGGQGWGYTF
NA TRBJ2-7 medium-sized TRBV5-8 TGTGCCAGCAGCTTGATTTACGAGCAGTACTTC CASSLIYEQYF
NA TRBJ2-5 many TRBV7-6 TGTGCCAGCAGCCCTAAAGGTCGAGGGGAACGAGTCCAAGAGACCCAGTACTTC CASSPKGRGERVQETQYF
NA TRBJ2-7 many TRBV6-1 TGTGCCAGCAGTGAGGACAGTACCTACGAGCAGTACTTC CASSEDSTYEQYF
NA TRBJ2-7 NA TRBV7-2 TGTGCCAGCAGCTTTCTTTTGGGAGGCGAGCAGTACTTC CASSFLLGGEQYF
NA TRBJ2-1 many TRBV7-9 TGTGCCAGCAGCTCGACTAGAGACGAGCAGTTCTTC CASSSTRDEQFF
NA TRBJ2-5 many TRBV28 TGTGCCAGCAGTTTGGGGAACAGTCACCAAGAGACCCAGTACTTC CASSLGNSHQETQYF
TRBD2 TRBJ2-1 NA TRBV28 TGTGCCATTCGGGGACTAATCGCCAATGAGCAGTTCTTC CAIRGLIANEQFF
NA TRBJ1-2 many TRBV30 TGTGCCTGTAATGTCCCTCCAGGAGGCTACACCTTC CACNVPPGGYTF
TRBD1 TRBJ2-4 NA TRBV2 TGTGCCAGCACGGGACAGGGTTCCAAAAACATTCAGTACTTC CASTGQGSKNIQYF
NA TRBJ2-1 medium-sized TRBV24-1 TGTGCCACCAGTGACCAGGATAGACCATTCGACAATGAGCAGTTCTTC CATSDQDRPFDNEQFF
TRBD2 TRBJ2-7 NA TRBV4-2 TGTGCCAGCAGCCAGCTAGCGGGAGGGTCCTACGAGCAGTACTTC CASSQLAGGSYEQYF
TRBD1 TRBJ1-4 few TRBV28 TGTGCCAGCAGTTTAGATTACGGGACAGGGGAAGAAAAACTGTTTTTT CASSLDYGTGEEKLFF
NA TRBJ1-4 many TRBV27 TGTGCCAGCAGTTTCTCCGGGGTAAATGAAAAACTGTTTTTT CASSFSGVNEKLFF
TRBD2 TRBJ2-7 NA TRBV24-1 TGTGCCACCAGTGACCCGGGACTAGCGGGAGGCTCCTACGATGAGCAGTACTTC CATSDPGLAGGSYDEQYF
TRBD2 TRBJ2-7 NA TRBV5-7 TGTGCCAGCAGCACTAGGACTAGCGGGAAACCCTACGAGCAGTACTTC CASSTRTSGKPYEQYF
NA TRBJ2-5 many TRBV6-5 TGTGCCAGCAGTTACTCAGGCCCCCAAGAGACCCAGTACTTC CASSYSGPQETQYF
TRBD1 TRBJ2-7 NA TRBV12-3/TRBV12-4 TGTGCCAGCAGCCGACAGGGAAGGTACGAGCAGTACTTC CASSRQGRYEQYF
NA TRBJ2-2 many TRBV12-3/TRBV12-4 TGTGCCAGCAGTTTTCACACCGGGGAGCTGTTTTTT CASSFHTGELFF
TRBD1 TRBJ1-1 NA TRBV10-3 TGTGTCACTACAGGGGGCCCCCCTGAAGCTTTCTTT CVTTGGPPEAFF
NA TRBJ2-7 many TRBV20-1 TGCAGTGCGGAGCATCAGGGTCCTCGGGGGCAGTACTTC CSAEHQGPRGQYF
NA TRBJ2-1 many TRBV10-3 TGTGCCATCAGTGGCCCCCCGCCGGACCAACGGCAGTTCTTC CAISGPPPDQRQFF
NA TRBJ1-2 few TRBV6-1 TGTGCCAGCAGTGAGGGACGGAACTATGGCTACACCTTC CASSEGRNYGYTF
TRBD2 TRBJ2-2 medium-sized TRBV5-1 TGCGCCAGCAGCGTGACTACTAGCGGGACCGAGGAGCTGTTTTTT CASSVTTSGTEELFF
NA TRBJ2-2 few TRBV30 TGTGCCTGTAGAAGTTACAGGGCGCGGAGCACCGGGGAGCTGTTTTTT CACRSYRARSTGELFF
NA TRBJ1-2 many TRBV9 TGTGCCAGCAGCGTAGGTCTGGGAAGTGACTATGGCTACACCTTC CASSVGLGSDYGYTF
TRBD2 TRBJ2-7 many TRBV20-1 TGCAGTGCGCCCGGGACTAACTACGAGCAGTACTTC CSAPGTNYEQYF
TRBD2 TRBJ2-3 NA TRBV9 TGTGCCAGCAGCGACCGACTAGCGGGCACAGATACGCAGTATTTT CASSDRLAGTDTQYF
TRBD1 TRBJ2-5 NA TRBV11-2 TGTGCCAGCAGCCCGACAGGGGCCGGGGAGACCCAGTACTTC CASSPTGAGETQYF
NA TRBJ1-5 many TRBV5-1 TGCGCCAGCAGCATTTATCAGCCCCAGCATTTT CASSIYQPQHF
TRBD1 TRBJ1-6 few TRBV28 TGTGCCAGCAGTATGGGACAGGCGAGCTCCTATAATTCACCCCTCCACTTT CASSMGQASSYNSPLHF
TRBD1 TRBJ2-2 many TRBV4-1 TGCGCCAGCAGCCCCTACAGGGGAATCGGGGAGCTGTTTTTT CASSPYRGIGELFF
NA TRBJ2-2 many TRBV5-1 TGCGCCAGCAGCTTCGGACAGCCGGGGGAGCTGTTTTTT CASSFGQPGELFF
TRBD2 TRBJ2-5 many TRBV6-6 TGTGCCAGCAGTTACGGGGCTAGCGGGAGTTGGGGCCAAGAGACCCAGTACTTC CASSYGASGSWGQETQYF
NA TRBJ2-7 many TRBV20-1 TGCAGTGCCTTGGACAGTACCTACGAGCAGTACTTC CSALDSTYEQYF
NA TRBJ2-7 many TRBV12-3/TRBV12-4 TGTGCCAGCAGTTTGAGTTTGGGTTACGAGCAGTACTTC CASSLSLGYEQYF
NA TRBJ2-6 many TRBV7-3 TGTGCCAGCGGAGCCACAGGAGTTGTCTCTGGGGCCAACGTCCTGACTTTC CASGATGVVSGANVLTF
TRBD1 TRBJ1-5 NA TRBV20-1 TGCAGTGCTAGAGGTTTAGGACAGGGGGCTACTCAGCCCCAGCATTTT CSARGLGQGATQPQHF
TRBD2 TRBJ2-7 many TRBV6-6 TGTGCCAGCAGTTACTCGAGTTCTAGCGGGAGCCACGAGCAGTACTTC CASSYSSSSGSHEQYF
TRBD2 TRBJ2-3 few TRBV6-2/TRBV6-3 TGTGCCAGCAGTTACCTAGCGGGGGGAGATACGCAGTATTTT CASSYLAGGDTQYF
NA TRBJ2-5 many TRBV20-1 TGCAGTGCTCCCAGCCAAGAAGCCCAAGAGACCCAGTACTTC CSAPSQEAQETQYF
TRBD2 TRBJ2-1 medium-sized TRBV6-5 TGTGCCAGCAGTACGGGACTAGCGGGACGGGGCTCCTACAATGAGCAGTTCTTC CASSTGLAGRGSYNEQFF
TRBD1 TRBJ2-1 many TRBV24-1 TGTGCCACCAGTGACGACAGGGCCTACAATGAGCAGTTCTTC CATSDDRAYNEQFF
NA TRBJ2-5 NA TRBV5-1 TGCGCCAGCAGCCGGGGGCGGTACCGAGAGACCCAGTACTTC CASSRGRYRETQYF
TRBD2 TRBJ2-7 few TRBV28 TGTGCCAGCAGTTTGGCACTACCTACTAGCGAGAGGGCCGACGAGCAGTACTTC CASSLALPTSERADEQYF
NA TRBJ1-1 few TRBV6-6 TGTGCCAGCAGTTACACCAATCTGGGGGATGAAACTGAAGCTTTCTTT CASSYTNLGDETEAFF
NA TRBJ1-2 many TRBV6-2/TRBV6-3 TGTGCCAGCAGTTACAGGGTCTATGGCTACACCTTC CASSYRVYGYTF
NA TRBJ2-5 many TRBV15 TGTGCCACCAGCACGAGAGGGGGTATGGAGACCCAGTACTTC CATSTRGGMETQYF
NA TRBJ2-7 many TRBV6-2/TRBV6-3 TGTGCCAGCACCCCAACGGGACTTATGAGCTCCTACGAGCAGTACTTC CASTPTGLMSSYEQYF
NA TRBJ1-5 many TRBV19 TGTGCCAGTAGTATAGTGGGTAGCAATCAGCCCCAGCATTTT CASSIVGSNQPQHF
NA TRBJ2-7 many TRBV27 TGTGCCAGCAGTTTGGCCAGGGGTGGCTACGAGCAGTACTTC CASSLARGGYEQYF
TRBD2 TRBJ2-1 NA TRBV4-1 TGCGCCAGCAGCCAAGACCAAACGGGGGGGAGCCCCTGCAATGAGCAGTTCTTC CASSQDQTGGSPCNEQFF
TRBD1 TRBJ1-2 many TRBV28 TGTGCCAGCAGTTTATCCGGGACAGGGGATAGTGGCTACACCTTC CASSLSGTGDSGYTF
TRBD2 TRBJ2-1 many TRBV2 TGTGCCAGCATTAGACCGGGACTAGCGGTTATCTACAATGAGCAGTTCTTC CASIRPGLAVIYNEQFF
NA TRBJ2-5 NA TRBV7-7 TGTGCTAGCTGCTTAGAAGAGACCCAGTACTTC CASCLEETQYF
NA TRBJ2-1 many TRBV5-1 TGCGCCAGCAGCTCGACTTCCGCTGGTGAGCAGTTCTTC CASSSTSAGEQFF